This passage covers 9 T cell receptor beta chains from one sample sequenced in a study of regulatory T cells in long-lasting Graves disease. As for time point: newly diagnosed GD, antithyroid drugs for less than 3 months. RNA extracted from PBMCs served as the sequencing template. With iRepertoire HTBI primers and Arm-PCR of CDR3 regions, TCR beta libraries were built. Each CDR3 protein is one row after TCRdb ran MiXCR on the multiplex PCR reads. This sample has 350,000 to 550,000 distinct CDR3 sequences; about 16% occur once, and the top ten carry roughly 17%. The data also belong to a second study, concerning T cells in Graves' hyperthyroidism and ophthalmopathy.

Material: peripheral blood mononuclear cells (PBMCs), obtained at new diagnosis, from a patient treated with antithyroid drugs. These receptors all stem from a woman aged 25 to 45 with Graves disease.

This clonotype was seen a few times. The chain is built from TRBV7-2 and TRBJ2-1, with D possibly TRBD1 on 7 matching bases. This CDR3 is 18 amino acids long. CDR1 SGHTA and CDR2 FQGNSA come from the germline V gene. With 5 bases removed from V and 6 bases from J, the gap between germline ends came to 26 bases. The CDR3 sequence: CASSRGATGSSLVNEQFF. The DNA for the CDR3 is TGTGCCAGCAGCCGCGGGGCGACAGGGTCGTCCCTCGTCAATGAGCAGTTCTTC.

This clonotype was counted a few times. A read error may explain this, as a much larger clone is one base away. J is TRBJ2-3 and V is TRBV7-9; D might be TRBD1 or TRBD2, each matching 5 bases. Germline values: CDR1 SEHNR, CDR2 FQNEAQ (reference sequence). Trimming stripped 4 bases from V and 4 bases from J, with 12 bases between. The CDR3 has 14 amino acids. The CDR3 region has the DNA TGTGCCAGCAGCTCGGGACCAGCAGCAGATACGCAGTATTTT. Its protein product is CASSSGPAADTQYF.

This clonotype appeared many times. DNA of the CDR3: TGTGCCAGCAGCTTAGGAACAGCTTTCCCCTACGAGCAGTACTTC. Residues: CASSLGTAFPYEQYF. V is TRBV7-2 and J is TRBJ2-7; no definite D call. CDR1 is SGHTA, CDR2 FQGNSA, per germline. The V end lost 1 base, the J end lost 2 bases, and 12 bases lay between the germline ends. CDR3 length: 15 amino acids. The full variable domain, rest sourced from reference TRBV7-2 and TRBJ2-7, is GAGVSQSPSNKVTEKGKDVELRCDPISGHTALYWYRQSLGQGLEFLIYFQGNSAPDKSGLPSDRFSAERTGGSVSTLTIQRTQQEDSAVYLCASSLGTAFPYEQYFGPGTRLTVT.

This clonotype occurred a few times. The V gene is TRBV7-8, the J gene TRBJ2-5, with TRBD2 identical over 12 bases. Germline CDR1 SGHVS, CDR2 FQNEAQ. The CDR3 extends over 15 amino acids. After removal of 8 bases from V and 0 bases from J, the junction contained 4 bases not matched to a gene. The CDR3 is CASGTSGGYQETQYF. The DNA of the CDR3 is TGTGCCAGCGGAACTAGCGGGGGGTACCAAGAGACCCAGTACTTC.

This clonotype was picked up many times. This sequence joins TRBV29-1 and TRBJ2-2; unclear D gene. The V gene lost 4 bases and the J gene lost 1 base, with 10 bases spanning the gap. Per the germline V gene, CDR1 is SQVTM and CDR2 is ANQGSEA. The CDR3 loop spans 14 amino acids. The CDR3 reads CSVGNSLNTGELFF. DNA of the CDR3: TGCAGCGTTGGAAACAGCCTGAACACCGGGGAGCTGTTTTTT.

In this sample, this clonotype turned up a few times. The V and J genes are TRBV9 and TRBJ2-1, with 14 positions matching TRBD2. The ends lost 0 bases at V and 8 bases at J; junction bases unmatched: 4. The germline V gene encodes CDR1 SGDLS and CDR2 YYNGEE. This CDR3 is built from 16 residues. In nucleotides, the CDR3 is TGTGCCAGCAGCGTAGGAGGGACTAGCGGGAGTTATGAGCAGTTCTTC. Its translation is CASSVGGTSGSYEQFF.

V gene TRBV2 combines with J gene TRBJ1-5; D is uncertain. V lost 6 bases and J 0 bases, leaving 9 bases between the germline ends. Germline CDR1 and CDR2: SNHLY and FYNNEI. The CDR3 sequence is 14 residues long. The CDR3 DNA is TGTGCCAGCAGACTAGTACATAGCAATCAGCCCCAGCATTTT. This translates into CASRLVHSNQPQHF.

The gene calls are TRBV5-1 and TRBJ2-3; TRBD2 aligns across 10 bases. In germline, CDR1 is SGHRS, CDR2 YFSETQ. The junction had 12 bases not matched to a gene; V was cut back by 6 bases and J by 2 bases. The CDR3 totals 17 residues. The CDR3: CASTSYLAGGSTDTQYF. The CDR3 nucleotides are TGCGCCAGCACTTCTTATTTAGCGGGAGGCTCCACAGATACGCAGTATTTT.

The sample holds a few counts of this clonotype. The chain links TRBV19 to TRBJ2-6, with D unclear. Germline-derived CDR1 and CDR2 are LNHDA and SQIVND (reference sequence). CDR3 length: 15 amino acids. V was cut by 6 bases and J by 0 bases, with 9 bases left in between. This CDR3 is CASRRLNSGANVLTF. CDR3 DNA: TGTGCCAGTAGGCGACTGAACTCTGGGGCCAACGTCCTGACTTTC.